These T cell receptor beta chains were read from a single sample in a study. Via MiXCR, TCRdb re-called the RT-PCR reads, giving one row per CDR3 protein. This sample yields more than 600,000 distinct CDR3 sequences, of which approximately 14% are seen a single time; 3.6% belongs to the top ten. Source material: memory CD4+ T cells from blood. These receptors were collected from a female donor in good health, serving as a healthy control. Both conserved end residues are part of each CDR3. The D gene is left open where the match is weak. Size is omitted from some rows. Given values are once, few, many or a class for expanded clones.

v_gene,abundance,d_gene,j_gene,CDR3aa,CDR3nt
TRBV15,many,TRBD2,TRBJ2-1,CATSSGREQHEQFF,TGTGCCACCAGCAGCGGGCGGGAGCAACATGAGCAGTTCTTC
TRBV28,few,-,TRBJ1-2,CASEREMDGYTF,TGTGCCAGCGAAAGGGAGATGGATGGCTACACCTTC
TRBV2,-,TRBD1,TRBJ2-2,CASQGANTGELFF,TGTGCCAGTCAGGGGGCCAACACCGGGGAGCTGTTTTTT
TRBV10-3,-,TRBD1,TRBJ2-2,CAISLGQGNLNTGELFF,TGTGCCATCAGTCTCGGACAGGGTAACCTGAACACCGGGGAGCTGTTTTTT
TRBV7-9,many,TRBD1,TRBJ1-4,CASSPRQGTNEKLFF,TGTGCCAGCAGCCCGCGACAGGGGACTAATGAAAAACTGTTTTTT
TRBV7-2,-,-,TRBJ1-5,CASSLGVSGSGQPQHF,TGTGCCAGCAGCTTAGGGGTTTCAGGGTCTGGACAGCCCCAGCATTTT
TRBV6-5,many,-,TRBJ2-1,CASRKTLDPSYNEQFF,TGTGCCAGCAGAAAGACCCTAGACCCCTCCTACAATGAGCAGTTCTTC
TRBV20-1,few,-,TRBJ2-7,CSAPRDRIFTYEQYF,TGCAGTGCTCCGAGAGACAGGATTTTTACCTACGAGCAGTACTTC
TRBV12-3/TRBV12-4,many,-,TRBJ2-6,CASSPGISGANVLTF,TGTGCCAGCAGCCCCGGGATTTCTGGGGCCAACGTCCTGACTTTC
TRBV28,-,TRBD1,TRBJ1-2,CASSPGGPTLYGYTF,TGTGCCAGCAGCCCAGGGGGCCCTACACTATATGGCTACACCTTC
TRBV19,-,-,TRBJ1-5,CASSQRGQPQHF,TGTGCCAGTAGTCAGAGGGGACAGCCCCAGCATTTT
TRBV11-2,few,-,TRBJ1-2,CASSLASIGGYTF,TGTGCCAGCAGCTTAGCTTCCATAGGCGGCTACACCTTC
TRBV20-1,few,-,TRBJ2-7,CSASPKGPVTYEQYF,TGCAGTGCTAGCCCTAAGGGACCCGTAACCTACGAGCAGTACTTC
TRBV7-2,once,-,TRBJ1-2,CASSSQGWEGYTF,TGTGCCAGCAGCTCACAGGGATGGGAAGGCTACACCTTC
TRBV24-1,-,-,TRBJ2-1,CATSDFKGVPSYNEQFF,TGTGCCACCAGTGATTTTAAGGGCGTCCCCTCCTACAATGAGCAGTTCTTC
TRBV11-2,few,TRBD2,TRBJ2-1,CASSLLGGGAYEQFF,TGTGCCAGCAGCCTCCTGGGCGGGGGGGCGTATGAGCAGTTCTTC
TRBV12-3/TRBV12-4,few,TRBD1,TRBJ1-2,CASSLVGNRGRFSGYTF,TGTGCCAGCAGTTTGGTGGGTAACAGGGGGCGATTCTCTGGCTACACCTTC
TRBV18,few,-,TRBJ2-3,CASSSNRVRTDTQYF,TGTGCCAGCTCATCTAACCGAGTGAGGACAGATACGCAGTATTTT
TRBV29-1,-,TRBD2,TRBJ2-5,CSALLAGQETQYF,TGCAGCGCCCTACTAGCGGGGCAAGAGACCCAGTACTTC
TRBV30,many,-,TRBJ2-7,CAWSGGQGYHEQYF,TGTGCCTGGAGTGGGGGGCAGGGGTACCACGAGCAGTACTTC
TRBV6-2/TRBV6-3,few,-,TRBJ2-4,CASSYNARNIQYF,TGTGCCAGCAGTTACAACGCGAGAAACATTCAGTACTTC
TRBV27,-,-,TRBJ1-2,CASSTRDGANYGYTF,TGTGCCAGCAGTACCCGGGACGGCGCTAACTATGGCTACACCTTC
TRBV20-1,-,TRBD1,TRBJ1-2,CSAGREQGADGYTF,TGCAGTGCTGGCAGGGAACAGGGGGCTGACGGCTACACCTTC
TRBV27,once,-,TRBJ1-2,CASSLRVGDGYTF,TGTGCCAGCAGCCTAAGGGTAGGAGATGGCTACACCTTC
TRBV5-1,many,TRBD1,TRBJ2-7,CASSSGQGGYEQYF,TGCGCCAGCAGCTCGGGACAGGGCGGATACGAGCAGTACTTC
TRBV24-1,many,-,TRBJ2-1,CATRPSGSSGYNEQFF,TGTGCCACCAGGCCCTCGGGGTCCTCTGGGTACAATGAGCAGTTCTTC
TRBV5-8,few,-,TRBJ2-7,CASIQPRRGGSYEQYF,TGTGCCAGCATCCAGCCGAGGCGGGGAGGATCCTACGAGCAGTACTTC
TRBV5-1,-,-,TRBJ2-5,CASSLGMGVGYQETQYF,TGCGCCAGCAGCTTGGGGATGGGAGTCGGGTACCAAGAGACCCAGTACTTC
TRBV7-2,few,TRBD1,TRBJ2-2,CASSLFGVGTGLTGELFF,TGTGCCAGCAGCCTGTTTGGGGTCGGGACAGGGCTCACCGGGGAGCTGTTTTTT
TRBV4-1,-,TRBD2,TRBJ2-7,CASSQDSFHVSHSAGGQTYEQYF,TGCGCCAGCAGCCAAGATAGCTTCCATGTCAGCCATTCAGCGGGAGGGCAGACCTACGAGCAGTACTTC
TRBV4-3,few,-,TRBJ1-2,CASSRGGGPTYGYTF,TGCGCCAGCAGCCGAGGGGGGGGTCCTACCTATGGCTACACCTTC
TRBV29-1,many,-,TRBJ1-1,CSVARQADTEAFF,TGCAGCGTGGCCCGACAGGCGGACACTGAAGCTTTCTTT
TRBV18,few,-,TRBJ2-5,CASSPGQPKETQYF,TGTGCCAGCTCACCTGGACAGCCAAAAGAGACCCAGTACTTC
TRBV6-5,many,TRBD1,TRBJ2-4,CASSPRRAGGPDLAKNIQYF,TGTGCCAGCAGTCCCCGGAGGGCAGGGGGCCCCGACTTAGCCAAAAACATTCAGTACTTC
TRBV12-3/TRBV12-4,many,TRBD2,TRBJ2-7,CASSLGEGREQYF,TGTGCCAGCAGTTTAGGGGAGGGCCGCGAGCAGTACTTC
TRBV18,-,-,TRBJ2-1,CASSPLDAVAYNEQFF,TGTGCCAGCTCACCCCTCGACGCGGTAGCCTACAATGAGCAGTTCTTC
TRBV6-5,-,-,TRBJ1-1,CASRTDHPPEAFF,TGTGCCAGCCGCACGGACCATCCGCCTGAAGCTTTCTTT
TRBV5-1,many,-,TRBJ1-1,CASSFGPTEAFF,TGCGCCAGCAGCTTCGGACCAACTGAAGCTTTCTTT
TRBV4-2,many,-,TRBJ2-1,CASSQGVGNEQFF,TGTGCCAGCAGCCAAGGAGTGGGGAATGAGCAGTTCTTC
TRBV12-3/TRBV12-4,many,-,TRBJ2-1,CASSLRNSDNEQFF,TGTGCCAGCAGTTTACGCAACAGCGACAATGAGCAGTTCTTC
TRBV11-2,many,-,TRBJ1-2,CASSFASYGYTF,TGTGCCAGCAGCTTTGCCAGTTATGGCTACACCTTC
TRBV28,few,TRBD1,TRBJ1-4,CASTPSGQGAPANEKLFF,TGTGCCAGCACTCCCTCGGGACAGGGGGCGCCTGCTAATGAAAAACTGTTTTTT
TRBV29-1,many,-,TRBJ1-2,CSVRGRDYGYTF,TGCAGCGTAAGGGGCAGAGACTATGGCTACACCTTC
TRBV5-6,many,-,TRBJ2-7,CASSPRPKGEYEQYF,TGTGCCAGCAGCCCCCGCCCTAAGGGGGAGTACGAGCAGTACTTC
TRBV20-1,-,-,TRBJ1-2,CSASRWTENYGYTF,TGCAGTGCTAGTCGCTGGACAGAGAACTATGGCTACACCTTC
TRBV9,-,TRBD1,TRBJ1-2,CASRQTGGAGGYTF,TGTGCCAGCAGACAGACAGGGGGCGCGGGTGGCTACACCTTC
TRBV5-1,few,-,TRBJ2-3,CASSLRARGTDTQYF,TGCGCCAGCAGCTTGAGGGCTAGGGGCACAGATACGCAGTATTTT
TRBV7-8,-,TRBD2,TRBJ2-2,CASSREAGSGGELFF,TGTGCCAGCAGCCGAGAAGCGGGAAGTGGCGGGGAGCTGTTTTTT
TRBV25-1,few,-,TRBJ2-3,CASSGPLGSTDTQYF,TGTGCCAGCAGTGGGCCCTTAGGGAGCACAGATACGCAGTATTTT
TRBV7-2,many,TRBD1,TRBJ1-2,CASSPWTGGYGYTF,TGTGCCAGCAGCCCCTGGACAGGGGGCTATGGCTACACCTTC
TRBV4-2,many,TRBD2,TRBJ2-2,CASSRGGLAEDTGELFF,TGTGCCAGCAGCCGCGGCGGGCTAGCGGAAGACACCGGGGAGCTGTTTTTT